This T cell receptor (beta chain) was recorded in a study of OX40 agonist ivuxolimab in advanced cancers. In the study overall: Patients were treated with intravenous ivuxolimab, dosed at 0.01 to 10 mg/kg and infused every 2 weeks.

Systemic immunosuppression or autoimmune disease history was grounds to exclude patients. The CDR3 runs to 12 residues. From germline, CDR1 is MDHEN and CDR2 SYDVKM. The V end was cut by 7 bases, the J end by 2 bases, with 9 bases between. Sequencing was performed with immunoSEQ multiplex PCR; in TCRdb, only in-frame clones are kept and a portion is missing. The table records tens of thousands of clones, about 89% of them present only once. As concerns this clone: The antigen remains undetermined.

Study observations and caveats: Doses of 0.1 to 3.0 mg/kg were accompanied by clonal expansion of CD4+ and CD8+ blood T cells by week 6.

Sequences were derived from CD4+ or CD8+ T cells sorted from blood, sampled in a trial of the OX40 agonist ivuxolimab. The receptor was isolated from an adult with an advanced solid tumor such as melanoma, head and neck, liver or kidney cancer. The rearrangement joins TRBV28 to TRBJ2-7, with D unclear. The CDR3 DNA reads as TGTGCCAGCAAAAAAGGAACCTACGAGCAGTACTTC. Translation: CASKKGTYEQYF.